The T cell receptor (beta chain) under discussion was sequenced for a study of HIV-infected patients and healthy controls. Approximately 510 ng RNA was reverse transcribed with alpha and beta constant-region primers. Each of the alpha and beta chains got its own library through chain-specific third strand synthesis with indices. TCRdb re-called the 5' RACE reads through MiXCR, storing one row per CDR3 protein. The sample yields around 18,000 distinct CDR3 sequences, 10% seen once. All unsorted peripheral T cells were captured because whole blood was used without fractionation. The V and J ends lost 4 bases and 0 bases respectively, with 5 bases between them. This CDR3 contains 13 residues. This clonotype has a count of ten or more.

The sequence came from an adult in good health. The material sequenced was blood. The V and J genes are TRBV12-3 or TRBV12-4 and TRBJ2-3, with D unclear. The CDR3 here is CASSSTSTDTQYF. The CDR3 coding sequence is TGTGCCAGCAGTTCTACTAGCACAGATACGCAGTATTTT.